This record covers a single T cell receptor (beta chain). The sample is drawn from a study of PD-L1 blockade in urothelial cancer. For the study at large: Across blood samples, T cells had a median count of about 140,000.

This CDR3 spans 15 amino acids. V shed 3 bases and J shed 6 bases, with 14 bases lying between them. The germline V gene has CDR1 MDHEN and CDR2 SYDVKM. Each PCR received spiked synthetic TCR analog templates. The repertoire was sequenced with immunoSEQ multiplex PCR; TCRdb's copy has only in-frame clones and lacks some. Here the sample spans 85,000 to 95,000 clones, 90% being singletons. Stated time point: pretreatment peripheral blood. The sample in question was PBMCs, obtained around atezolizumab (anti-PD-L1) treatment. The TCR originated in a man aged 55-75 years with urothelial cancer. The V gene is TRBV28, the J gene TRBJ2-2; D might be TRBD2 (5 bases). The CDR3 reads CASSLAGAASGELFF. In DNA form, the CDR3 reads TGTGCCAGCAGTTTGGCGGGTGCGGCTTCCGGGGAGCTGTTTTTT.